The T cell receptor beta chain described here comes from a study of T-cell memory formation after mild COVID-19 (dated by TCRdb to the early 2020s). Study-level background: TCR sequence clusters from the two donors were found to be largely donor specific. T-cell clones expanding and contracting after mild COVID-19 in two donors were tracked by longitudinal TCRalpha and TCRbeta repertoire sequencing. Two young, previously healthy adult volunteers made up the cohort, one male and one female.

Ficoll-Paque density gradient centrifugation was the method used to isolate PBMCs. The full study reports these points: The second-wave clones that peaked on day 37 were not confirmed to be SARS-CoV-2 specific. Contracting CD4+ clones appeared mostly in the CM and EM memory subsets, whereas CD8+ clones were enriched in EMRA. Only a couple of mild cases were covered in the study, and larger cohorts including severe cases with pre-infection samples were considered necessary. Clones that contracted from day 15 to 85 showed balanced CD4/CD8 phenotypes, whereas a second wave of clones that expanded from day 15 to 37 leaned towards CD4+. Some responding clones were detected in pre-infection memory, which suggested that pre-existing cross-reactive memory T cells had joined the SARS-CoV-2 response.

TCRdb shows the sequencer as Illumina NovaSeq 6000. TCRalpha and TCRbeta cDNA libraries were constructed by 5'RACE with constant-segment primers, with sample barcodes and unique molecular identifiers being introduced. Trizol reagent was used to extract RNA from every sample. The libraries were amplified in two PCR steps, and the second step added a second sample barcode and Illumina TruSeq adapters. The libraries were sequenced on an Illumina NovaSeq using 2 x 150 bp paired-end reads. As for how the authors treated the data: Reads were demultiplexed and collapsed into UMI-guided consensus sequences with migec v1.2.7. Using mixcr v2.1.11, UMI consensuses were aligned to TRA and TRB V and J templates and then assembled into clonotypes. Expanded or contracted clonotypes were those called significant by both edgeR and NoisET, with noise models trained on biological replicates. For edgeR calls, the cutoffs were a false discovery rate-adjusted p below 0.01 and a log2 fold-change threshold of 1. As an exploratory analysis of dynamics, PCA with hierarchical clustering was applied to max-normalized trajectories of the 1000 most abundant clonotypes. Separately sequenced CD4+ and CD8+ repertoires were used to assign the CD4 or CD8 phenotype of responding clones. The public sequencing data were trimmed at Q25 with fastp and processed into clonotypes with MiXCR by TCRdb, which kept only in-frame beta chains. Here each entry gathers all rows of one CDR3 protein and keeps the most common genes and DNA. TCRdb, rather than the study authors, made the V and J calls. The table for this sample lists about 430,000 distinct CDR3 sequences; approximately 25% of them were counted only once. Jointly, the top ten make up around 8.8% of the sample.

This clonotype was observed a handful of times. The antigen it binds to is not known. No clone much larger than this one lies a single base away; base qualities are absent. Sequencing used PBMCs or a T cell subset sorted from them (not recorded which). The sequence derives from an adult woman who had mild COVID-19 (a few samples of this study predate the infection). The sample titles of this study are shuffled in the database, so cell type and time point are left out; the donor was told from shared clones.

The DNA reads as follows: TGTGCCAGCACGTACAGCGGGAGGCGCGACAATAATGAGCAGTTCTTC. Its protein is CASTYSGRRDNNEQFF. The sequence is built from TRBV6-5 and TRBJ2-1, with 9 middle bases fitting TRBD2. The CDR3 has 16 amino acids, counting the end cysteine and phenylalanine. Only the CDR3 DNA stays, 48 bases, in frame from base 1. Via the germline V gene, CDR1 is MNHEY and CDR2 SVGAGI. V has 7 bases trimmed and J has 7 bases trimmed; junction bases matching no gene number 14.